The 14 T cell receptor beta chains below all came from one sample that was sequenced in a study of monozygotic twins with inflammatory bowel disease. TCRdb derives one entry per CDR3 protein from the 5' RACE reads, leaving out DNA. In total, the table holds 200,000 to 250,000 distinct CDR3 sequences. Sequences were obtained from blood. These TCRs come from a human donor with ulcerative colitis or Crohn's disease, or a healthy co-twin of an affected twin (not recorded which).

The chain links TRBV24-1 to TRBJ1-5; the D call of TRBD1 rests on TCRdb alone, since no DNA is present to check it. CDR1 KGHDR and CDR2 SFDVKD come from the germline V gene. There are 16 residues in the CDR3. The CDR3 reads CATSAKSQGGNQPQHF.

The rearrangement uses TRBV28 and TRBJ2-5; TCRdb's D call, TRBD1, is unchecked because there is no DNA. The germline gives CDR1 MDHEN, CDR2 SYDVKM. The CDR3 spans 14 residues. The CDR3 loop is CASSPPGRQETQYF.

The chain carries TRBV5-1 and TRBJ2-5; TCRdb outputs TRBD1, but without DNA this stays unchecked. Germline V CDR1 and CDR2: SGHRS, YFSETQ. The CDR3 spans 15 residues. The CDR3: CASSFAAGAQETQYF. The entire variable domain, with the rest obtained from reference TRBV5-1 and TRBJ2-5, is as follows: KAGVTQTPRYLIKTRGQQVTLSCSPISGHRSVSWYQQTPGQGLQFLFEYFSETQRNKGNFPGRFSGRQFSNSRSEMNVSTLELGDSALYLCASSFAAGAQETQYFGPGTRLLVL.

The CDR3 region is CSASPSSYEQYF. The chain carries TRBV20-1 and TRBJ2-7; TCRdb reports TRBD1, a call that lacks DNA to check it against. The germline CDR1 and CDR2 sequences are DFQATT and SNEGSKA (reference sequence). This CDR3 region has 12 residues.

The chain joins TRBV7-8 to TRBJ2-3; TCRdb gives TRBD1 as the D gene, but with no DNA this cannot be confirmed. Per the germline V gene, CDR1 is SGHVS and CDR2 is FQNEAQ. This CDR3 is built from 15 residues. The CDR3 sequence: CASSLTGMVTDTQYF.

The chain links TRBV6-1 to TRBJ1-5; the D gene TCRdb calls, TRBD1, cannot be checked with no DNA. The CDR3 extends over 15 amino acids. Germline V gene lookup returns CDR1 MNHNS and CDR2 SASEGT. CDR3 region: CASSVGTGLEQPQHF.

The chain combines TRBV20-1 with TRBJ2-6. The CDR3 sequence is 13 residues long. The germline CDR1 and CDR2 sequences are DFQATT and SNEGSKA (reference sequence). CDR3: CSAPYSGANVLTF.

The rearrangement uses TRBV4-3 and TRBJ2-1; with no DNA, the TCRdb D assignment of TRBD2 cannot be verified. This CDR3 has 19 residues. The germline CDR1 and CDR2 sequences are LGHNA and YSLEER. Here the CDR3 reads CASSQDQGLAGTYGNEQFF.

The CDR3 region is CASSLSRSGNTIYF. V gene TRBV7-9 combines with J gene TRBJ1-3. Germline CDR1 is SEHNR and CDR2 is FQNEAQ (reference sequence). CDR3 length: 14 residues.

The V gene is TRBV12-3 or TRBV12-4, the J gene TRBJ2-1; TCRdb outputs TRBD2, but without DNA this stays unchecked. CDR3 size: 16 residues. The CDR3 sequence: CASSFVGGSPRNEQFF.

J is TRBJ2-7 and V is TRBV6-2 or TRBV6-3. This CDR3 comprises 14 residues. The V gene's germline CDR1 is MNHEY and CDR2 SVGEGT. CDR3: CASSLLMNIYEQYF.

The rearrangement joins TRBV6-5 to TRBJ1-2; TCRdb designates TRBD1, a call that cannot be tested without DNA. Germline V gene data show CDR1 as MNHEY and CDR2 as SVGAGI. The CDR3 has 11 residues. CDR3 in amino acids: CASTGANGYTF.

CDR3 amino acids: CASRYGGTEAFF. V gene TRBV5-1 combines with J gene TRBJ1-1. This CDR3 region has 12 residues. The germline V gene has CDR1 SGHRS and CDR2 YFSETQ.

The V and J genes are TRBV6-2 or TRBV6-3 and TRBJ1-2; with no DNA, the TCRdb D assignment of TRBD1 cannot be verified. Per the germline V gene, CDR1 is MNHEY and CDR2 is SVGEGT. The CDR3 loop spans 13 amino acids. This CDR3 reads CASSWAGKSGYTF.